A single sample gave rise to the 6 T cell receptor beta chains below, sequenced in a study of T cell repertoires in aging, cancer and after chemotherapy. Amplification of TCR beta used genomic DNA extracted from peripheral blood. Rearranged V-D-J TRB sequences were amplified with a mixed TRB-A/B primer pool. MiXCR, run by TCRdb on the multiplex PCR reads, gives a single entry per CDR3 protein. This table has around 13,000 distinct CDR3 sequences, around 30% appearing once. The sequenced material came from blood. The receptors originated from a human donor with a blood cancer.

The genes are TRBV14 and TRBJ2-7, with a tentative D call TRBD1 (6 bases). The V end lost 3 bases, the J end lost 2 bases, and 14 bases lay between the germline ends. The V gene's germline CDR1 is SGHDN and CDR2 FVKESK. The CDR3 totals 15 residues. CDR3 nucleotides: TGTGCCAGCAGCCACGACCCCAGGGGCCCCTACGAGCAGTACTTC. This sequence encodes CASSHDPRGPYEQYF.

On this clonotype itself: A much larger clone lies one base from this, so it may be a read error. The chain couples TRBV19 to TRBJ1-2; D unclear. The V gene lost 6 bases and the J gene lost 2 bases, with 10 bases spanning the gap. CDR1 is LNHDA, CDR2 SQIVND, per germline (reference sequence). This CDR3 is built from 13 residues. CDR3 DNA: TGTGCCAGTAGGAAGCGACCGAACTATGGCTACACCTTC. As protein: CASRKRPNYGYTF.

V gene TRBV27 combines with J gene TRBJ1-1; the match to TRBD1 covers 8 bases. Per germline, CDR1 MNHEY and CDR2 SMNVEV (reference sequence). V was pared by 3 bases and J by 7 bases, with 7 bases of the junction left unmatched. The CDR3 totals 14 residues. CDR3 region: CASSFGTGLGEAFF. The CDR3 region has the DNA TGTGCCAGCAGTTTCGGGACAGGACTTGGTGAAGCTTTCTTT.

This clonotype has just a few counts. The chain uses TRBV13 and TRBJ1-4; 9 bases line up with TRBD1. The V segment lost 8 bases and the J segment 2 bases; nucleotides outside the gene matches: 3. Germline V lookup: CDR1 PRHDT, CDR2 FYEKMQ (reference sequence). The CDR3 has 14 amino acids. The CDR3 reads CASRDRGTNEKLFF. In DNA, the CDR3 is TGTGCCAGCCGCGACAGGGGGACTAATGAAAAACTGTTTTTT.

About this clonotype itself: This may be a read error, as it is one base from a much larger clone. This chain links TRBV19 with TRBJ2-7, with D perhaps TRBD1 or TRBD2 (6 bases each). Germline CDR1 reads LNHDA; CDR2 reads SQIVND (reference sequence). The V gene lost 1 base and the J gene lost 6 bases, with 13 bases spanning the gap. The CDR3 length is 14 residues. CDR3 bases: TGTGCCAGTAGTATAGGGTACGGGGGCGTCGAGCAGTACGTC. Translating it yields CASSIGYGGVEQYV.

Judged by abundance, this clonotype is medium-sized. The rearrangement joins TRBV5-4 to TRBJ2-7; D gene unclear. The V gene lost 4 bases and the J gene lost 3 bases, with 14 bases spanning the gap. Looked up from germline, CDR1 is SGHNT and CDR2 is YYREEE (reference sequence). The CDR3 contains 14 residues. CDR3 sequence: CASSRRDGDYEQYV. DNA of the CDR3: TGTGCCAGCAGCCGGCGTGATGGGGACTACGAGCAGTACGTC.